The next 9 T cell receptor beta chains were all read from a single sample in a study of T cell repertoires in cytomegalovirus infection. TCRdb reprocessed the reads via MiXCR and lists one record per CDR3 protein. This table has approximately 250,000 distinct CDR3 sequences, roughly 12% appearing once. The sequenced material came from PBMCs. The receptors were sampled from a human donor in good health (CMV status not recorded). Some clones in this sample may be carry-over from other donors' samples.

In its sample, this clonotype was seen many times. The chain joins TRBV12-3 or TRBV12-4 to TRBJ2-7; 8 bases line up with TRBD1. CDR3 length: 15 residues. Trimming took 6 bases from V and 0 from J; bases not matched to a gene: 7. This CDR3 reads CASSRTGYSSYEQYF. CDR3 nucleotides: TGTGCCAGCAGCCGGACAGGGTATTCCTCCTACGAGCAGTACTTC.

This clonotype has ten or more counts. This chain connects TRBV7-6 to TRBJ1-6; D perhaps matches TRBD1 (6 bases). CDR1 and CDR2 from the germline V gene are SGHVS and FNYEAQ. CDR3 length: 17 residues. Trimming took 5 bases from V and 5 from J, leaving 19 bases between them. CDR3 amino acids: CASSALVRGPNNSPLHF. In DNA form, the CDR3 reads TGTGCCAGCAGCGCCCTGGTCAGGGGCCCAAATAATTCACCCCTCCACTTT.

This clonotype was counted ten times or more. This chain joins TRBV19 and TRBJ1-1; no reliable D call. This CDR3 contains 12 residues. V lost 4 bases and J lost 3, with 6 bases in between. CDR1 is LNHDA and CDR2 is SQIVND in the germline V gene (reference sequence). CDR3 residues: CASSNLDTEAFF. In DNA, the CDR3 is TGTGCCAGTAGTAACCTGGACACTGAAGCTTTCTTT.

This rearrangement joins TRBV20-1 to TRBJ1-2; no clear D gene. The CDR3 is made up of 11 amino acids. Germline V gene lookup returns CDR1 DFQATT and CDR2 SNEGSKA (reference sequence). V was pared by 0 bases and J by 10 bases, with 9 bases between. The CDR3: CSARDNMHYTF. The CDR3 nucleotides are TGCAGTGCTAGAGATAATATGCACTACACCTTC.

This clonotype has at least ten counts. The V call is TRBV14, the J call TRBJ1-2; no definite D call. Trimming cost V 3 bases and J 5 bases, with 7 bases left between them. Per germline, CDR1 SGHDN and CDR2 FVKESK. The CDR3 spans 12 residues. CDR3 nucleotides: TGTGCCAGCAGCCACCAAAAATATGGCTACACCTTC. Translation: CASSHQKYGYTF.

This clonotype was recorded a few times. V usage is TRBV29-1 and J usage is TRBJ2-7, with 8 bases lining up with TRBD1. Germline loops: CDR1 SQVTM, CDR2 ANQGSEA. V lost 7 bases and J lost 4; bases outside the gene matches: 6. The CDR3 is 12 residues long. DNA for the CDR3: TGCAGCGCAGGACAGGGTTTTTACGAGCAGTACTTC. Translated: CSAGQGFYEQYF.

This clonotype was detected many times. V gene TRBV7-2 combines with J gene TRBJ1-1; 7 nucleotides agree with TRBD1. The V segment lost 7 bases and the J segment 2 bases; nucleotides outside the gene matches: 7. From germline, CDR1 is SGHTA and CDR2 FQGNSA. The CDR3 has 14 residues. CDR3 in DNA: TGTGCCAGCAAGGTGGACAGGTCTAACACTGAAGCTTTCTTT. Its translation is CASKVDRSNTEAFF.

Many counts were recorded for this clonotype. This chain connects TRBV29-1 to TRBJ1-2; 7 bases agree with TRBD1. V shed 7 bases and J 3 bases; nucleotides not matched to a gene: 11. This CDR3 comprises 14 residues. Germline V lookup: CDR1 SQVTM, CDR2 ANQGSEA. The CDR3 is CSAPLTGRYYGYTF. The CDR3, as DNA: TGCAGCGCTCCCCTGACAGGGAGGTACTATGGCTACACCTTC. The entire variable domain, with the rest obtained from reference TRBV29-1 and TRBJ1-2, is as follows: SAVISQKPSRDICQRGTSLTIQCQVDSQVTMMFWYRQQPGQSLTLIATANQGSEATYESGFVIDKFPISRPNLTFSTLTVSNMSPEDSSIYLCSAPLTGRYYGYTFGSGTRLTVV.

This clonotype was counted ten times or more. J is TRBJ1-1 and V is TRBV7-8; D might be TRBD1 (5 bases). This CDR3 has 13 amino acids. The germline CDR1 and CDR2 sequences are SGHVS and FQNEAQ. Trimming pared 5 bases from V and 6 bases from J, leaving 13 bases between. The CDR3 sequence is CASSARTRAEAFF. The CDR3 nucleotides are TGTGCCAGCAGCGCCCGGACACGGGCTGAAGCTTTCTTT.